A selection of T cell receptor beta chains follows, all from one sample in a study of T cell repertoires in cytomegalovirus infection. No antigen has been identified for these receptors. TCRdb re-analysed the reads in MiXCR, keeping a single row per CDR3 protein. The table records 360,000 or so distinct CDR3 sequences, roughly 34% of them present only once. Source: cultured PBMCs, taken from culture after CMV antigen stimulation. These receptors were obtained from a human donor in good health (CMV status not recorded). Some clones in this sample may be carry-over from other donors' samples. The CDR3 runs from the conserved cysteine through the conserved F or W. A D gene is named only where the DNA matches it firmly.

v_gene: TRBV4-2
d_gene: TRBD2
CDR3aa: CASSPRELAGTAYEQYF

v_gene: TRBV28
d_gene: .
CDR3aa: CASSRVDEQFF

v_gene: TRBV20-1
d_gene: .
CDR3aa: CSARADTGELFF

v_gene: TRBV12-3/TRBV12-4
d_gene: TRBD1
CDR3aa: CASSLVQGAPTEAFF

v_gene: TRBV6-6
d_gene: .
CDR3aa: CASSPAWRGNTEAFF

v_gene: TRBV19
d_gene: .
CDR3aa: CASGLIGSGANVLTF

v_gene: TRBV5-4
d_gene: TRBD2
CDR3aa: CASSVPTSEYQETQYF

v_gene: TRBV20-1
d_gene: .
CDR3aa: CSARHAGFEAGLVSVSQETQYF

v_gene: TRBV29-1
d_gene: TRBD1
CDR3aa: CSVELGTGGRETQYF

v_gene: TRBV5-1
d_gene: TRBD1
CDR3aa: CASSKLQGYTGELFF

v_gene: TRBV6-2/TRBV6-3
d_gene: .
CDR3aa: CASSYSRSVEQFF

v_gene: TRBV7-9
d_gene: TRBD1
CDR3aa: CASRISGTGDYGYTF

v_gene: TRBV20-1
d_gene: .
CDR3aa: CSARKFRDRVSNTGELFF

v_gene: TRBV27
d_gene: .
CDR3aa: CASRPIEAEETQYF